This TCR beta chain originates from a study of T-cell reconstitution after alpha-beta-depleted transplantation in children. CDR1 DFQATT and CDR2 SNEGSKA come from the germline V gene (reference sequence). The V end was cut by 0 bases, the J end by 2 bases, with 7 bases between. This CDR3 has 13 amino acids. This clonotype occurred a few times. Its antigen remains unknown. Unique molecular identifiers were built into the TCRbeta library. TCRdb re-derived calls from the PCR reads in MiXCR, one entry per CDR3 protein. The sample consists of some 200,000 distinct CDR3 sequences, about 8.2% of them appearing once. Overall study results and limits: Several hundred expanded graft clones reportedly supplied alpha-beta T cells about two months after transplant. The high TCRbeta diversity at day 60 in some patients came from surviving recipient T cells and thymic progenitors.

The chain combines TRBV20-1 with TRBJ2-5; D call uncertain. Sequenced here: PBMCs, mostly from graft donor cells, sampled 360 days after TCRalphabeta/CD19-depleted stem cell transplant. The sequence was collected from a male patient between 2 and 15 years old who had a stem cell transplant for acute myeloid leukemia, so the T cells may come from the graft donor. CDR3 DNA: TGCAGTGCTAGAGACGAAGCACAAGAGACCCAGTACTTC. It yields the protein CSARDEAQETQYF.